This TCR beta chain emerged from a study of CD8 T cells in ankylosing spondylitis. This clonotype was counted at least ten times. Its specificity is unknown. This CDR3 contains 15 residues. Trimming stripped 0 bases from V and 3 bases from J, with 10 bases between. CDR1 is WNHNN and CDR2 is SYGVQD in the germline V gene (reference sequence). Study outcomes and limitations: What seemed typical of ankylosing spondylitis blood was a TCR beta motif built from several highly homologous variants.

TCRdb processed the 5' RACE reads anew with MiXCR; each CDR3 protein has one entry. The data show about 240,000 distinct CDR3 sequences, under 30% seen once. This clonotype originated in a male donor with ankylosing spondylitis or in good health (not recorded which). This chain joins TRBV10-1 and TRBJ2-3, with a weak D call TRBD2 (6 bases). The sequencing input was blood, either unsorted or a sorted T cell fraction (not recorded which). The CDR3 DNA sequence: TGCGCCAGCAGTGAGTCGATTGGGGGGACAGATACGCAGTATTTT. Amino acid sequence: CASSESIGGTDTQYF.